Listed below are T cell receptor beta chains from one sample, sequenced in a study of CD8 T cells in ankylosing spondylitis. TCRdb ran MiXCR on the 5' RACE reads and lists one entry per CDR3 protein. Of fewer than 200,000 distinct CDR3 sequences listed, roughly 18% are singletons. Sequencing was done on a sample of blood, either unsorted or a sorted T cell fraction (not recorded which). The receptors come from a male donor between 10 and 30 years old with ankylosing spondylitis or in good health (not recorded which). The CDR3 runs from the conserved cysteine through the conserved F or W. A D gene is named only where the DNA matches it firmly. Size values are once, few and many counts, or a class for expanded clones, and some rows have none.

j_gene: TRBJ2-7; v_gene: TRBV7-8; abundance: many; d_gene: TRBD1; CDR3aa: CASSLLPGQGIYEQYF; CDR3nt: TGTGCCAGCAGCTTGCTACCGGGACAGGGGATATACGAGCAGTACTTC
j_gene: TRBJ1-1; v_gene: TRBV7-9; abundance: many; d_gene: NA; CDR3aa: CASSLGVDTTEAFF; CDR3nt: TGTGCCAGCAGCTTAGGGGTAGACACAACTGAAGCTTTCTTT
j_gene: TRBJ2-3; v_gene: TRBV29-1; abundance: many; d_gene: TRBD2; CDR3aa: CSVQGLASDTQYF; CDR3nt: TGCAGCGTTCAGGGACTAGCATCAGATACGCAGTATTTT
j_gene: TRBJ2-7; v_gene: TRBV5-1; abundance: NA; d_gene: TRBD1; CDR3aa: CASRRQGTYEQYF; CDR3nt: TGCGCCAGCAGGAGACAGGGAACCTACGAGCAGTACTTC
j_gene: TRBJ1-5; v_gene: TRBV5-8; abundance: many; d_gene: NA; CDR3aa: CASRTWTEQPQHF; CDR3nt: TGTGCCAGCAGAACCTGGACAGAACAGCCCCAGCATTTT
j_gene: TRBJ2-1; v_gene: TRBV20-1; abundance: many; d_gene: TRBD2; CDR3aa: CSAKLGLVSYNEQFF; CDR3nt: TGCAGTGCTAAGCTCGGACTAGTTTCCTACAATGAGCAGTTCTTC
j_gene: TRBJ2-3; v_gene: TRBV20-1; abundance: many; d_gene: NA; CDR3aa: CSTLTATDTQYF; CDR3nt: TGCAGTACCTTGACAGCCACAGATACGCAGTATTTT
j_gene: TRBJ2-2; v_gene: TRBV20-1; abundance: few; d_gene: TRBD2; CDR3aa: CSASRALAGVRTGELFF; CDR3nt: TGCAGTGCTAGTAGGGCTCTAGCGGGAGTTCGCACCGGGGAGCTGTTTTTT
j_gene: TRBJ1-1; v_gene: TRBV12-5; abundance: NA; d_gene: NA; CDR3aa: CASGSAGSTEAFF; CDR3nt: TGTGCTAGTGGTTCAGCAGGCTCGACTGAAGCTTTCTTT
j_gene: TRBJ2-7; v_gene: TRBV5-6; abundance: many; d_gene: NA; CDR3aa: CASSLGGVYEQYF; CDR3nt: TGTGCCAGCAGCTTGGGAGGGGTCTACGAGCAGTACTTC